This TCR beta chain is drawn from a study of response to subunit inactivated influenza vaccine. This clonotype showed up just a few times. TCRdb itself ran the RT-PCR reads through MiXCR, one entry per CDR3 protein. In the table there are 750,000 to 850,000 distinct CDR3 sequences, roughly 18% of which are singletons. V lost 6 bases to trimming and J lost 5 bases; unmatched junction nucleotides: 9. CDR3 length: 16 residues. The germline V gene encodes CDR1 DFQATT and CDR2 SNEGSKA (reference sequence). V and J are TRBV20-1 and TRBJ2-2; 13 bases fit TRBD2. This sequence originates from a man aged 45-65 years who received an inactivated influenza vaccine. Sample: PBMCs from blood, taken around 5 days after vaccination. CDR3 nucleotide sequence: TGCAGTGCAAGGACTAGCGGGAGCGGTAGAACCGGGGAGCTGTTTTTT. Protein sequence: CSARTSGSGRTGELFF.